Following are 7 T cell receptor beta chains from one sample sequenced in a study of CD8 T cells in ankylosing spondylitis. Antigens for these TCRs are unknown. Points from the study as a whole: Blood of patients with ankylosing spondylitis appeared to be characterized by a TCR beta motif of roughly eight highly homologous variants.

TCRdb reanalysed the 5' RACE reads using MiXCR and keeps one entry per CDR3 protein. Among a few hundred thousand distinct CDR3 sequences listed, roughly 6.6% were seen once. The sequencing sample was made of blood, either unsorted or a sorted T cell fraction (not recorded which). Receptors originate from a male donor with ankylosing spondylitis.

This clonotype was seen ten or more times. The CDR3 coding sequence is TGTGCCAGCAGCCCAAGCCAGTATGAGGCGGATACGCAGTATTTT. This translates into CASSPSQYEADTQYF. The gene calls are TRBV6-1 and TRBJ2-3; D ambiguous. V dropped 6 bases and J dropped 6 bases, with 19 bases sitting between them. Germline V CDR1 and CDR2: MNHNS, SASEGT. The CDR3 is 15 residues long.

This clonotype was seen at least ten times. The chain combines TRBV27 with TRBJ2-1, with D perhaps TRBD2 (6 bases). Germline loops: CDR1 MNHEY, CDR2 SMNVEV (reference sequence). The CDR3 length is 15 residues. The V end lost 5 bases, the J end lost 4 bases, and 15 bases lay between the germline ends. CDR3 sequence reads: CASSAGLGGYNEQFF. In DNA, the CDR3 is TGTGCCAGCAGTGCTGGACTGGGGGGATACAATGAGCAGTTCTTC.

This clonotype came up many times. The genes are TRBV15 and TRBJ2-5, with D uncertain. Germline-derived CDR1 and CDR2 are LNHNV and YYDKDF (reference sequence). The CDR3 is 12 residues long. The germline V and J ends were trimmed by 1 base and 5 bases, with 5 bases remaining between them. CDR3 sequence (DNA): TGTGCCACCAGCAGAGTAATGGAGACCCAGTACTTC. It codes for CATSRVMETQYF.

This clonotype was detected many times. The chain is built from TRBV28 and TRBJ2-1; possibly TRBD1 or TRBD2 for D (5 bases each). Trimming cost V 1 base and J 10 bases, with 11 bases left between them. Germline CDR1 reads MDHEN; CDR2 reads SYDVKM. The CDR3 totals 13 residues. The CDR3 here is CASSLFPRDEQFF. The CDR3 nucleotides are TGTGCCAGCAGTTTATTCCCCAGGGACGAGCAGTTCTTC.

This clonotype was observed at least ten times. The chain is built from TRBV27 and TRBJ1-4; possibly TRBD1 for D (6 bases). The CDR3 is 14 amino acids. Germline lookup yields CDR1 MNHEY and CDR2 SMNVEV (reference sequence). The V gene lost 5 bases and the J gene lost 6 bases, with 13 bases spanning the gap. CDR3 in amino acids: CASSPQGGDEKLFF. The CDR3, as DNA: TGTGCCAGCAGTCCACAGGGAGGCGATGAAAAACTGTTTTTT.

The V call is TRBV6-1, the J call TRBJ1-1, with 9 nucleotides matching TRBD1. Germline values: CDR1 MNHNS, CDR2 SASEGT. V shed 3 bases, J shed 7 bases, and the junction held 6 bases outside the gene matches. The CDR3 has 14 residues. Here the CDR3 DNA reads TGTGCCAGCAGTGACTGGGACAGGGATTATGAAGCTTTCTTT. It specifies CASSDWDRDYEAFF.

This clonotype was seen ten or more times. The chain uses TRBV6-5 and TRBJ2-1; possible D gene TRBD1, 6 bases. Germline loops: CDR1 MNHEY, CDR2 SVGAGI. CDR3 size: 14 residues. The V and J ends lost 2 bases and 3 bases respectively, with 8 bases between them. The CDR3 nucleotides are TGTGCCAGCAGTTACACGGACAGCTACAATGAGCAGTTCTTC. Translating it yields CASSYTDSYNEQFF.